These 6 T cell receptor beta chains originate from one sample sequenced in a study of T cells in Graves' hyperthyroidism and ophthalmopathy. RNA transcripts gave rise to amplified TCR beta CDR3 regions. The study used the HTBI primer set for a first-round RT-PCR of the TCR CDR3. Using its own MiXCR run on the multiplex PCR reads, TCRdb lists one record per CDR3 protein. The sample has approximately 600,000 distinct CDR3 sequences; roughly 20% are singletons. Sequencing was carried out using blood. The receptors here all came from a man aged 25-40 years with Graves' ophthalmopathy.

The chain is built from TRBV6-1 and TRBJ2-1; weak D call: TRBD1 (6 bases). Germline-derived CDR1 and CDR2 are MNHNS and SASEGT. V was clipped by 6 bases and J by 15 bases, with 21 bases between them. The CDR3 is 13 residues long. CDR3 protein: CASRETLGQSLFF. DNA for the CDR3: TGTGCCAGCAGGGAGACCCTTGGACAGTCGTTGTTCTTC.

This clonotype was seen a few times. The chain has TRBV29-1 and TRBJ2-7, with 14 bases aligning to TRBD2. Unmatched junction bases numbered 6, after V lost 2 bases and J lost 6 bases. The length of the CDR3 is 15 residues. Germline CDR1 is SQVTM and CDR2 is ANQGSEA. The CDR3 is CSVELGTSGSFEQYF. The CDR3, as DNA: TGCAGCGTTGAACTCGGGACTAGCGGGAGTTTCGAGCAGTACTTC.

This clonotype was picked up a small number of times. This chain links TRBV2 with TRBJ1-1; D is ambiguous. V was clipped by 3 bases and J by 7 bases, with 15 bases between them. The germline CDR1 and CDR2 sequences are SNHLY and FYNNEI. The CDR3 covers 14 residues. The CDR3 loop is CASSDKVVLGEAFF. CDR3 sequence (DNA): TGTGCCAGCAGTGACAAGGTCGTATTGGGTGAAGCTTTCTTT.

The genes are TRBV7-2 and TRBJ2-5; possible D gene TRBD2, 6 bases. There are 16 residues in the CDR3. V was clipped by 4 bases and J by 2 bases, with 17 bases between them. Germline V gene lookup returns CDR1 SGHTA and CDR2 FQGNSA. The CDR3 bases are TGTGCCAGCAGCTCCCGAGACCCTGGGGGGCAAGAGACCCAGTACTTC. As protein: CASSSRDPGGQETQYF.

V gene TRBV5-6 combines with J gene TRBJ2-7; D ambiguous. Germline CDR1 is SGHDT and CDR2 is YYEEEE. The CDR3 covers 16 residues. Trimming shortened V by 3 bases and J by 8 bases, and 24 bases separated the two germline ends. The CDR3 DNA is TGTGCCAGCAGCTACAATGCCGGGCCCCTTCGGATCCAGCAGTACTTC. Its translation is CASSYNAGPLRIQQYF.

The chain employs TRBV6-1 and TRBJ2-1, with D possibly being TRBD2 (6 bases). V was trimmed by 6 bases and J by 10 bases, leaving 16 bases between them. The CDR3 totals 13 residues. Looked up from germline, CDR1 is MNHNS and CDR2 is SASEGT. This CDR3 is CASRGGLAGEQFF. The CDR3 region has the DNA TGTGCCAGCAGGGGGGGATTGGCGGGCGAGCAGTTCTTC.